These 3 T cell receptor beta chains were all obtained from the same sample, sequenced in a study of OX40 agonist ivuxolimab in advanced cancers. Clones were sequenced by immunoSEQ multiplex PCR, and TCRdb holds only the in-frame ones, with some missing. The repertoire includes about 82,000 clones, around nine tenths of them detected once, and around 0.7% sits in the top ten. This material consisted of CD4+ or CD8+ T cells sorted from blood, taken in a trial of the OX40 agonist ivuxolimab. These receptors came from an adult with an advanced solid tumor such as melanoma, head and neck, liver or kidney cancer.

This chain joins TRBV6-5 and TRBJ1-5; D gene uncertain. Trimming took 4 bases from V and 0 from J, leaving 10 bases between them. Germline V CDR1 and CDR2: MNHEY, SVGAGI. The CDR3 consists of 15 residues. The CDR3 region has the DNA TGTGCCAGCAGTTTTGACGGGAATAGCAATCAGCCCCAGCATTTT. This encodes CASSFDGNSNQPQHF.

Of note for this clone: Other DNA sequences in this specimen translate into the identical CDR3. V and J are TRBV5-1 and TRBJ1-4; possible D gene TRBD1, 5 bases. V was shortened by 0 bases and J by 0 bases, with 6 bases between the two germline ends. This CDR3 contains 15 residues. Germline V gene data show CDR1 as SGHRS and CDR2 as YFSETQ. CDR3 residues: CASSLDRPTNEKLFF. The CDR3 coding sequence is TGCGCCAGCAGCTTGGACAGGCCAACTAATGAAAAACTGTTTTTT.

The chain joins TRBV5-1 to TRBJ2-6; TRBD2 matches at 12 bases. Per the germline V gene, CDR1 is SGHRS and CDR2 is YFSETQ. V dropped 0 bases and J dropped 4; count of bases not matched to a gene: 5. This CDR3 contains 18 residues. The CDR3 DNA reads as TGCGCCAGCAGCTTGGAGCTAGCGGGAGGGTCCGGGGCCAACGTCCTGACTTTC. Translated, it gives CASSLELAGGSGANVLTF.